The clone carrying this T cell receptor (beta chain) was seen a single time. The data derive from a study of blood T cells in healthy people across ages. Trimming took 5 bases from V and 5 from J, leaving 18 bases between them. Germline values: CDR1 SGHTA, CDR2 FQGNSA. The CDR3 has 15 amino acids. A second PCR, run for 7 to 11 cycles, used a sample-barcoded 5' primer plus a J-beta primer mix. TCRdb used MiXCR to reprocess the 5' RACE reads, holding one entry per CDR3 protein. The top ten clones hold 15% of a sample with hundreds of thousands of distinct CDR3 sequences, 32% of them seen once. The TCR originated in a woman of 80 years or more in good health. Sequenced sample: blood. The rearrangement uses TRBV7-2 and TRBJ1-1; possibly TRBD1 for D (6 bases). DNA of the CDR3: TGTGCCAGCAGCCCAGAGGGGGGTCTTGGAACTGAAGCTTTCTTT. Protein sequence: CASSPEGGLGTEAFF.